A single sample gave rise to the 5 T cell receptor beta chains below, sequenced in a study of low-dose radiotherapy and immunotherapy resistance in tumors. TRAV- and TRBV-specific primers, spanning alpha and beta chains, primed first-strand cDNA. The authors amplified TCRs for 20 to 25 PCR cycles with a constant-region primer and a V-primer adapter. TCRdb reprocessed the reads via MiXCR and lists one record per CDR3 protein. This table holds around 7,100 distinct CDR3 sequences, roughly half found once. The receptors derive from a human donor with advanced metastatic prostate, ovarian, gallbladder or colorectal cancer (not recorded which). This table probably holds off-target reads from a library built for another chain.

The chain employs TRBV21-1 and TRBJ1-2; the table gives TRBD1 as D, unverified against the DNA. TRBV21-1 is an annotated pseudogene. The CDR3 covers 15 residues. The CDR3, as DNA: TGTGCCAGCAGCCCCCCGGGACAGCTAAACTATGGCTACACCTTC. Its translation is CASSPPGQLNYGYTF.

This chain connects TRBV3-1 to TRBJ2-7; 9 bases agree with TRBD1. Trimming removed 8 bases from V and 3 bases from J; junction bases left unmatched: 5. Germline V gene data show CDR1 as LGHDT and CDR2 as YNNKEL (reference sequence). The CDR3 consists of 13 residues. DNA of the CDR3: TGTGCCAGCGGACAGGGGATTTACTACGAGCAGTACTTC. Its protein is CASGQGIYYEQYF.

The CDR3 loop is CASSIRFTGELFF. The CDR3 nucleotides read TGTGCCAGTAGTATTCGCTTCACCGGGGAGCTGTTTTTT. The chain joins TRBV19 to TRBJ2-2; the D is unclear. The CDR3 extends over 13 amino acids. The V gene's germline CDR1 is LNHDA and CDR2 SQIVND (reference sequence). Trimming took off 3 bases at V and 4 bases at J, with 6 bases between the two ends.

This clonotype was seen a few times. The chain combines TRBV27 with TRBJ2-1; 7 bases match TRBD2. This CDR3 spans 16 amino acids. J gave up 0 bases and V 2 bases, and 4 bases lay outside the gene matches. In germline, CDR1 is MNHEY, CDR2 SMNVEV (reference sequence). In DNA form, the CDR3 reads TGTGCCAGCAGTTTAGCGGGAGTCCTCTCCTACAATGAGCAGTTCTTC. This sequence encodes CASSLAGVLSYNEQFF.

V gene TRBV3-1 combines with J gene TRBJ1-1; 7 bases align to TRBD1. This CDR3 has 12 residues. Germline V gives CDR1 LGHDT, CDR2 YNNKEL (reference sequence). J gave up 8 bases and V 5 bases, and 5 bases lay outside the gene matches. Written as DNA, the CDR3 is TGTGCCAGCAGCACCCGGGACAGAGAAGCTTTCTTT. It codes for CASSTRDREAFF.